This T cell receptor beta chain was sequenced during a study of cytomegalovirus exposure and HLA in healthy donors. Study-level points and caveats: Reported results showed that the classifier diagnosed cytomegalovirus status with high specificity and sensitivity.

Germline loops: CDR1 ENHRY, CDR2 SYGVKD. Trimming removed 11 bases at V and 4 bases at J, with 6 bases between. There are 9 residues in the CDR3. In the case of this clone: Antigen: not known.

Profiled with immunoSEQ multiplex PCR; TCRdb holds only in-frame clones, not every one. The sample lists some 310,000 clones, 88% occurring once. The chain links TRBV10-3 to TRBJ2-7, with TRBD2 as a possible D gene (5 bases). The sample comprised PBMCs. This receptor was identified in a man between 25 and 39 years old in good health and CMV-seronegative. The CDR3 region has the DNA TGTGCCTCGGGGTACGAGCAGTACTTC. This translates into CASGYEQYF.